These 3 T cell receptor beta chains originate from one sample sequenced in a study of blood T cell repertoires in COVID-19. The table came from immunoSEQ multiplex PCR; TCRdb's copy has only in-frame clones and leaves some out. The sample records over 85,000 clones, 87% being singletons. The material sequenced was peripheral blood. The receptor set was obtained from a human donor in a cohort sampled during active COVID-19.

The chain uses TRBV4-1 and TRBJ2-5, with 9 bases identical to TRBD2. From germline, CDR1 is MGHRA and CDR2 YSYEKL. Losses at the gene ends were 2 bases for V and 2 bases for J; bases not matched to a gene: 6. The CDR3 totals 16 residues. The CDR3 DNA sequence: TGCGCCAGCAGCCAATCGCGGGCGGGGGGGCAAGAGACCCAGTACTTC. Protein: CASSQSRAGGQETQYF.

The chain combines TRBV5-4 with TRBJ1-3; a possible D gene is TRBD1 (6 bases). Germline-derived CDR1 and CDR2 are SGHNT and YYREEE (reference sequence). This CDR3 contains 15 residues. V was pared by 2 bases and J by 0 bases, with 9 bases between. For the CDR3, the DNA is TGTGCCAGCAGCTTACAGGGAAACTCTGGAAACACCATATATTTT. Protein product: CASSLQGNSGNTIYF.

There are a few counts of this clone. V gene TRBV11-2 combines with J gene TRBJ1-2, with a weak D call TRBD1 (6 bases). The length of the CDR3 is 14 residues. The V gene's germline CDR1 is SGHAT and CDR2 FQNNGV. V was clipped by 1 base and J by 11 bases, with 17 bases between them. The CDR3 nucleotides are TGTGCCAGCAGCTTAGGAGGGAGCGGGACAAGATACACCTTC. This encodes CASSLGGSGTRYTF. Together with reference TRBV11-2 and TRBJ1-2, the CDR3 gives the full variable domain: EAGVAQSPRYKIIEKRQSVAFWCNPISGHATLYWYQQILGQGPKLLIQFQNNGVVDDSQLPKDRFSAERLKGVDSTLKIQPAKLEDSAVYLCASSLGGSGTRYTFGSGTRLTVV.